Presented here are 32 T cell receptor beta chains from one specimen sequenced in a study of regulatory T cells in long-lasting Graves disease. Relying on iRepertoire HTBI primers and Arm-PCR of CDR3 regions, the team built TCR beta libraries. One entry per CDR3 protein, called by TCRdb with MiXCR from the multiplex PCR reads. Among 360,000 or so distinct CDR3 sequences, roughly 20% were seen once, and the ten largest hold about 29%. The time point: persistent/refractory GD, antithyroid drugs over 5 years with positive TRAb. Following extraction of RNA from PBMCs, that RNA was used to make the TCR library. The sample here was peripheral blood mononuclear cells (PBMCs), taken when the disease was refractory, from a patient treated with antithyroid drugs. These receptor sequences come from a middle-aged woman with Graves disease.

This clonotype came up many times. In nucleotides, the CDR3 is TGTGCCAGCAGCGGGCGGGGGGCCAACTCCGAGCAGTACTTC. Translating it yields CASSGRGANSEQYF. The V call is TRBV27, the J call TRBJ2-7, with TRBD2 matching over 8 bases. Germline CDR1 reads MNHEY; CDR2 reads SMNVEV (reference sequence). CDR3 length: 14 amino acids. With 6 bases clipped from V and 6 bases from J, the junction kept 10 bases outside the gene matches.

This clonotype was seen a few times. The V gene is TRBV5-1, the J gene TRBJ2-5, with 7 positions matching TRBD2. This CDR3 is built from 15 residues. Germline lookup yields CDR1 SGHRS and CDR2 YFSETQ. Trimming at V came to 4 bases and at J to 1 base, leaving 7 bases not matched to a gene. The CDR3 DNA sequence: TGCGCCAGCAGCCCCACTCCTAGCGGCCAAGAGACCCAGTACTTC. Protein product: CASSPTPSGQETQYF.

Comments on this clonotype: Germline and junction disagree at one end, which may indicate a read error. This rearrangement joins TRBV5-1 to TRBJ2-2, with TRBD1 as a possible D gene (6 bases). CDR1 and CDR2 (germline): SGHRS, YFSETQ. The CDR3 spans 15 residues. The CDR3 DNA reads as TGCGCCAGCAGTTTGGGAAAACAGGGCAGCGGGGAGCTGTTTTTT. Translating gives CASSLGKQGSGELFF.

This clonotype was recorded at least ten times. The chain is built from TRBV5-6 and TRBJ2-5, with TRBD2 matching over 7 bases. With V trimmed by 2 bases and J by 5 bases, 9 bases remained unmatched. The length of the CDR3 is 15 residues. The germline V gene encodes CDR1 SGHDT and CDR2 YYEEEE. The CDR3 here is CASSFGAGTGETQYF. CDR3 nucleotides: TGTGCCAGCAGCTTTGGAGCGGGGACCGGGGAGACCCAGTACTTC.

The CDR3 DNA reads TGTGCCAGCAGCCATACCGGGACAGTGGTGGGGCAGTACTTC. Translating gives CASSHTGTVVGQYF. The J gene is TRBJ2-7, the V gene TRBV3-1, with 7 bases aligning to TRBD1. Germline V gene data show CDR1 as LGHDT and CDR2 as YNNKEL (reference sequence). Trimming at V came to 3 bases and at J to 9 bases, leaving 11 bases not matched to a gene. This CDR3 is 14 amino acids long.

This clonotype was observed a handful of times. CDR3 residues: CAISEQTGSGANVLTF. In DNA form, the CDR3 reads TGTGCCATCAGTGAGCAAACAGGCTCTGGGGCCAACGTCCTGACTTTC. This chain links TRBV10-3 with TRBJ2-6, with TRBD1 as a possible D gene (5 bases). The length of the CDR3 is 16 residues. CDR1 is ENHRY, CDR2 SYGVKD, per germline. V was shortened by 2 bases and J by 0 bases, with 8 bases between the two germline ends.

This clonotype was recorded many times. V gene TRBV28 combines with J gene TRBJ1-5, with D perhaps matching TRBD1 (6 bases). The germline CDR1 and CDR2 sequences are MDHEN and SYDVKM. The V end was cut by 5 bases, the J end by 7 bases, with 15 bases between. The CDR3 loop spans 14 amino acids. The CDR3 here is CASSIGRGRQPQHF. The CDR3, as DNA: TGTGCCAGCAGTATCGGGCGGGGGCGACAGCCCCAGCATTTT.

In this sample, this clonotype turned up many times. The J gene is TRBJ1-5, the V gene TRBV7-8; D remains ambiguous. This CDR3 is 12 amino acids long. Trimming took off 8 bases at V and 7 bases at J, with 12 bases between the two ends. Germline V gene sequence: CDR1 SGHVS, CDR2 FQNEAQ. CDR3 residues: CASAEWWQPQHF. CDR3 DNA: TGTGCCAGCGCCGAATGGTGGCAGCCCCAGCATTTT.

The CDR3 is CASSARLAGSNEQFF. DNA of the CDR3: TGTGCCAGCAGTGCGCGACTAGCGGGATCGAATGAGCAGTTCTTC. J is TRBJ2-1 and V is TRBV28, with 11 bases lining up with TRBD2. The V and J ends lost 5 bases and 7 bases, in that order; junction bases with no gene match: 7. There are 15 residues in the CDR3. CDR1 and CDR2 from the germline V gene are MDHEN and SYDVKM.

J is TRBJ2-7 and V is TRBV11-2; D ambiguous. This CDR3 region has 12 residues. Germline V gives CDR1 SGHAT, CDR2 FQNNGV. Trimming cost V 6 bases and J 7 bases, with 13 bases left between them. DNA of the CDR3: TGTGCCAGCAGTCCTACACACGGGGAGCAGTACTTC. Translated, it gives CASSPTHGEQYF.

The chain carries TRBV2 and TRBJ2-7; TRBD2 matches at 16 bases. This CDR3 comprises 18 residues. Germline values: CDR1 SNHLY, CDR2 FYNNEI. V was pared by 1 base and J by 2 bases, with 5 bases of the junction left unmatched. CDR3 protein: CASSEGGTSGRDTYEQYF. The CDR3 DNA is TGTGCCAGCAGTGAAGGGGGGACTAGCGGGAGGGATACCTACGAGCAGTACTTC.

This clonotype was counted at least ten times. V usage is TRBV28 and J usage is TRBJ2-5; weak D call: TRBD2 (5 bases). V lost 10 bases and J 0 bases, leaving 15 bases between the germline ends. Germline V gene lookup returns CDR1 MDHEN and CDR2 SYDVKM. This CDR3 region has 14 residues. CDR3 region: CATGLVAYQETQYF. CDR3 in DNA: TGTGCCACCGGACTCGTAGCGTACCAAGAGACCCAGTACTTC.

The gene calls are TRBV7-9 and TRBJ2-7; D could derive from TRBD1 or TRBD2 (5 bases each). V shed 5 bases and J shed 6 bases, with 11 bases lying between them. CDR1 and CDR2 (germline): SEHNR, FQNEAQ (reference sequence). The CDR3 loop spans 12 amino acids. The CDR3 region is CASSPGGIEQYF. In nucleotides, the CDR3 is TGTGCCAGCAGCCCTGGGGGTATCGAGCAGTACTTC.

Of note for this clonotype: A much larger clone differs from this one at a single base, so this may be a read error. The chain is built from TRBV27 and TRBJ1-1, with D tentatively TRBD1 (5 bases). Germline V gives CDR1 MNHEY, CDR2 SMNVEV (reference sequence). There are 13 residues in the CDR3. V lost 10 bases and J 6 bases, leaving 18 bases between the germline ends. CDR3 loop: CATRGISGAEAFF. DNA for the CDR3: TGTGCCACCCGGGGCATTTCGGGCGCTGAAGCTTTCTTT.

This clonotype was seen only a few times. As DNA, the CDR3 is TGTGCCATCAGTCTCACCGGGACTAGCGGGAGAGGTATCGGGTACAATGAGCAGTTCTTC. It codes for CAISLTGTSGRGIGYNEQFF. The genes are TRBV10-3 and TRBJ2-1; TRBD2 matches at 14 bases. With 5 bases clipped from V and 4 bases from J, the junction kept 16 bases outside the gene matches. There are 20 residues in the CDR3. Germline lookup yields CDR1 ENHRY and CDR2 SYGVKD.

This clonotype was seen ten or more times. The chain couples TRBV6-1 to TRBJ2-7; a possible D gene is TRBD2 (5 bases). Trimming cost V 10 bases and J 2 bases, with 12 bases left between them. Germline V gives CDR1 MNHNS, CDR2 SASEGT. This CDR3 region has 12 residues. CDR3 residues: CATDYRAYEQYF. The CDR3 nucleotides are TGTGCCACCGACTACCGAGCCTACGAGCAGTACTTC.

This clonotype was detected many times. J is TRBJ1-2 and V is TRBV12-3 or TRBV12-4; possible D gene TRBD1, 6 bases. The CDR3 contains 14 residues. V gave up 5 bases and J gave up 4 bases, with 14 bases separating them. The CDR3 reads CASSLLRDIYGYTF. CDR3 in DNA: TGTGCCAGCAGTCTTCTCCGGGACATCTATGGCTACACCTTC.

This clonotype was observed at least ten times. The chain recombines TRBV7-8 with TRBJ2-7; TRBD2 might be the D (6 bases). Per germline, CDR1 SGHVS and CDR2 FQNEAQ. CDR3 length equals 16 residues. V dropped 0 bases and J dropped 6 bases, with 18 bases sitting between them. The CDR3 region has the DNA TGTGCCAGCAGCTTAGCGCCTGGGGTACTAGCTCGCGAGCAGTACTTC. It codes for CASSLAPGVLAREQYF.

The genes are TRBV6-1 and TRBJ2-2; maybe TRBD2 (6 bases). Trimming removed 8 bases at V and 3 bases at J, with 16 bases between. This CDR3 has 15 amino acids. Per the germline V gene, CDR1 is MNHNS and CDR2 is SASEGT. The CDR3 nucleotides read TGTGCCAGCTCACTCCATAGCGGTTACACCGGGGAGCTGTTTTTT. As protein: CASSLHSGYTGELFF.

This clonotype was seen repeatedly, ten times or more. The chain is built from TRBV28 and TRBJ2-7; D ambiguous. From germline, CDR1 is MDHEN and CDR2 SYDVKM. Trimming removed 6 bases from V and 0 bases from J, with 9 bases in between. This CDR3 has 13 amino acids. CDR3 bases: TGTGCCAGCAGCCGTAGACCCTCCTACGAGCAGTACTTC. It encodes CASSRRPSYEQYF. Full variable domain (rest looked up from reference TRBV28 and TRBJ2-7): DVKVTQSSRYLVKRTGEKVFLECVQDMDHENMFWYRQDPGLGLRLIYFSYDVKMKEKGDIPEGYSVSREKKERFSLILESASTNQTSMYLCASSRRPSYEQYFGPGTRLTVT.

This clonotype was counted only a few times. V gene TRBV20-1 combines with J gene TRBJ1-4, with D perhaps TRBD1 (5 bases). Germline-derived CDR1 and CDR2 are DFQATT and SNEGSKA (reference sequence). The V and J ends lost 6 bases and 0 bases respectively, with 11 bases between them. CDR3 size: 14 residues. The CDR3 loop is CSAAGRPTNEKLFF. In nucleotides, the CDR3 is TGCAGTGCCGCGGGACGACCAACTAATGAAAAACTGTTTTTT.

For this clonotype: A read error is possible here, since a much larger clone lies one base away. The CDR3 loop is CANSARTGGSSTF. As DNA, the CDR3 is TGTGCCAACAGCGCCCGAACTGGGGGATCTAGCACCTTC. The V gene is TRBV7-2, the J gene TRBJ1-2; a weak D match, TRBD1 (5 bases). Germline CDR1 is SGHTA and CDR2 is FQGNSA. The CDR3 is made up of 13 amino acids.

This rearrangement joins TRBV20-1 to TRBJ2-1; TRBD2 matches at 16 bases. V lost 0 bases and J lost 10; bases outside the gene matches: 3. The V gene's germline CDR1 is DFQATT and CDR2 SNEGSKA (reference sequence). This CDR3 has 15 residues. Here the CDR3 DNA reads TGCAGTGCTAGAGACGGGACTAGCGGGAGGGGCGAGCAGTTCTTC. It is translated as CSARDGTSGRGEQFF.

The chain recombines TRBV10-3 with TRBJ2-7, with D perhaps TRBD2 (6 bases). CDR3 length equals 13 residues. V dropped 4 bases and J dropped 6 bases, with 13 bases sitting between them. The V gene's germline CDR1 is ENHRY and CDR2 SYGVKD. CDR3 in DNA: TGTGCCATCAGTGCGGCCCCGGAGGGCGAGCAGTACTTC. This codes for CAISAAPEGEQYF.

This clonotype was counted only a few times. This chain uses TRBV11-1 with TRBJ2-1; 8 nucleotides match TRBD2. With V trimmed by 7 bases and J by 4 bases, 12 bases remained unmatched. The CDR3 runs to 16 residues. Germline V gene lookup returns CDR1 SGHAT and CDR2 FQDESV (reference sequence). This CDR3 reads CASTVHGLADYNEQFF. Here the CDR3 DNA reads TGTGCCAGCACCGTCCACGGACTAGCTGATTACAATGAGCAGTTCTTC. Looking up the rest from reference TRBV11-1 and TRBJ2-1 gives the full variable domain: EAEVAQSPRYKITEKSQAVAFWCDPISGHATLYWYRQILGQGPELLVQFQDESVVDDSQLPKDRFSAERLKGVDSTLKIQPAELGDSAMYLCASTVHGLADYNEQFFGPGTRLTVL.

The chain recombines TRBV20-1 with TRBJ2-2, with 9 bases matching TRBD1. The CDR3 sequence is 17 residues long. The germline gives CDR1 DFQATT, CDR2 SNEGSKA (reference sequence). V lost 5 bases and J lost 4; bases outside the gene matches: 14. The CDR3 spells CSAGTTGGSSVTGELFF. In DNA form, the CDR3 reads TGCAGTGCTGGGACGACAGGGGGAAGCTCGGTCACCGGGGAGCTGTTTTTT.

As to this clonotype: The likely explanation is a read error, given a far larger clone one base away. The chain carries TRBV6-2 or TRBV6-3 and TRBJ2-5, with 8 positions matching TRBD2. The V and J ends lost 5 bases and 5 bases, in that order; junction bases with no gene match: 13. The CDR3 contains 16 residues. Germline values: CDR1 MNHEY, CDR2 SVGEGT. CDR3 amino acids: CASSEVGGRQWETQYF. The CDR3 DNA sequence: TGTGCCAGCAGTGAAGTTGGCGGGAGGCAGTGGGAGACCCAGTACTTC.

This clonotype was detected ten times or more. V usage is TRBV20-1 and J usage is TRBJ2-5, with 9 bases aligning to TRBD1. Unmatched junction bases numbered 11, after V lost 5 bases and J lost 7 bases. Germline V gene lookup returns CDR1 DFQATT and CDR2 SNEGSKA (reference sequence). The CDR3 has 14 residues. CDR3 region: CSADLGTGRATQYF. In nucleotides, the CDR3 is TGCAGTGCTGACCTCGGGACAGGGAGAGCGACCCAGTACTTC.

This clonotype was seen a few times. The chain employs TRBV28 and TRBJ2-4, with TRBD1 as a possible D gene (5 bases). Germline CDR1 MDHEN, CDR2 SYDVKM. V lost 6 bases, J lost 0 bases, and 18 bases lay in between. The CDR3 runs to 17 residues. This CDR3 is CASSQGDRPLAKNIQYF. The DNA for the CDR3 is TGTGCCAGCAGCCAAGGCGACAGACCCCTAGCCAAAAACATTCAGTACTTC. Full variable domain (remainder filled in from reference TRBV28 and TRBJ2-4): DVKVTQSSRYLVKRTGEKVFLECVQDMDHENMFWYRQDPGLGLRLIYFSYDVKMKEKGDIPEGYSVSREKKERFSLILESASTNQTSMYLCASSQGDRPLAKNIQYFGAGTRLSVL.

The chain uses TRBV6-1 and TRBJ2-2, with TRBD1 matching 10 bases. Losses at the gene ends were 10 bases for V and 3 bases for J; bases not matched to a gene: 2. Germline V CDR1 and CDR2: MNHNS, SASEGT. This CDR3 comprises 13 residues. The CDR3 loop is CATGTGDTGELFF. The CDR3, as DNA: TGTGCCACCGGGACAGGGGACACCGGGGAGCTGTTTTTT.

This rearrangement joins TRBV12-3 or TRBV12-4 to TRBJ1-2, with D possibly TRBD1 on 5 matching bases. The CDR3 runs to 13 residues. The V end lost 3 bases, the J end lost 8 bases, and 13 bases lay between the germline ends. DNA for the CDR3: TGTGCCAGCAGTTTCAATGGGGCTCGGGGCTACACCTTC. Its protein product is CASSFNGARGYTF.

Many counts were recorded for this clonotype. The gene calls are TRBV20-1 and TRBJ1-2, with D uncertain. CDR1 and CDR2 (germline): DFQATT, SNEGSKA (reference sequence). This CDR3 spans 12 amino acids. V was cut by 0 bases and J by 7 bases, with 9 bases left in between. This CDR3 reads CSARDPTIGYTF. The CDR3 nucleotides read TGCAGTGCTAGAGACCCGACCATTGGCTACACCTTC.